This entry lists 15 T cell receptor beta chains sequenced from one sample in a study of cytomegalovirus exposure and HLA in healthy donors. The PCR ran on 60 Vbeta and 13 Jbeta primers. Clones were sequenced by immunoSEQ multiplex PCR, and TCRdb holds only the in-frame ones, with some missing. Seen here are over 150,000 clones, approximately 85% observed once, and the top ten hold around 4.9%. The sequenced material came from PBMCs. Every receptor here comes from a girl between 5 and 17 years old in good health and CMV-seropositive.

The chain combines TRBV7-8 with TRBJ1-2, with TRBD1 matching over 10 bases. Germline CDR1 and CDR2: SGHVS and FQNEAQ. Germline trimming cut 1 base from V and 6 bases from J; bases unmatched to any gene: 2. This CDR3 has 14 amino acids. The DNA of the CDR3 is TGTGCCAGCAGCTTAGGGACAGGGGGGCATGGCTACACCTTC. It is translated as CASSLGTGGHGYTF.

CDR3 loop: CASSSTSGQGSYEQYF. The CDR3 DNA reads as TGTGCCAGCAGCTCTACCTCGGGACAGGGAAGCTACGAGCAGTACTTC. The gene calls are TRBV5-5 and TRBJ2-7; 9 nucleotides agree with TRBD1. The germline V gene encodes CDR1 SGHKS and CDR2 YYEKEE (reference sequence). This CDR3 comprises 16 residues. J was trimmed by 3 bases and V by 3 bases; bases with no gene match: 10. The full variable domain, rest sourced from reference TRBV5-5 and TRBJ2-7, is DAGVTQSPTHLIKTRGQQVTLRCSPISGHKSVSWYQQVLGQGPQFIFQYYEKEERGRGNFPDRFSARQFPNYSSELNVNALLLGDSALYLCASSSTSGQGSYEQYFGPGTRLTVT.

V and J are TRBV2 and TRBJ1-2, with D unresolved. This CDR3 has 11 residues. Germline V gene lookup returns CDR1 SNHLY and CDR2 FYNNEI. The ends were cut back, 10 bases at V and 7 bases at J, with 13 bases in the middle. The DNA of the CDR3 is TGTGCCATTAAAAGGCGACTTGGCTACACCTTC. This sequence encodes CAIKRRLGYTF.

V gene TRBV27 combines with J gene TRBJ2-7; D possibly corresponds to TRBD2 (6 bases). Germline CDR1 is MNHEY and CDR2 is SMNVEV (reference sequence). CDR3 length: 15 residues. V was trimmed by 3 bases and J by 5 bases, leaving 17 bases between them. CDR3 sequence reads: CASSFLVSGDHEQYF. The DNA of the CDR3 is TGTGCCAGCAGTTTCCTCGTTTCGGGGGACCACGAGCAGTACTTC.

J is TRBJ1-1 and V is TRBV10-2; the match to TRBD1 covers 9 bases. V lost 6 bases, J lost 4 bases, and 15 bases stayed unmatched. The germline V gene has CDR1 WSHSY and CDR2 SAAADI. The length of the CDR3 is 17 residues. Here the CDR3 DNA reads TGCGCCAGCAGCCTAACCGGACCCGGGACAGGGTTCACTGAAGCTTTCTTT. Translated: CASSLTGPGTGFTEAFF.

The chain is built from TRBV4-2 and TRBJ1-1, with D uncertain. The V gene's germline CDR1 is LGHNA and CDR2 YNFKEQ. The CDR3 is 16 residues long. Trimming took 4 bases from V and 1 from J, leaving 16 bases between them. The CDR3 DNA follows: TGTGCCAGCAGCCGTTACGGGTCGGCGAAGAACACTGAAGCTTTCTTT. Its translation: CASSRYGSAKNTEAFF.

This rearrangement joins TRBV5-1 to TRBJ2-7; TRBD2 agrees at 7 bases. The germline V gene encodes CDR1 SGHRS and CDR2 YFSETQ. With V trimmed by 5 bases and J by 4 bases, 9 bases remained unmatched. CDR3 size: 14 residues. DNA for the CDR3: TGCGCCAGCAGTTGGTCGGGGGGAGAGTACGAGCAGTACTTC. This sequence encodes CASSWSGGEYEQYF.

The chain is built from TRBV7-6 and TRBJ1-2, with D hard to call. Per germline, CDR1 SGHVS and CDR2 FNYEAQ. CDR3 size: 15 residues. Trimming took off 5 bases at V and 2 bases at J, with 15 bases between the two ends. The CDR3: CASSGGTGSNYGYTF. The CDR3 DNA sequence: TGTGCCAGCAGCGGAGGTACGGGATCCAACTATGGCTACACCTTC.

The chain uses TRBV9 and TRBJ1-5; no clear D. The V gene's germline CDR1 is SGDLS and CDR2 YYNGEE. This CDR3 is built from 15 residues. Trimming stripped 0 bases from V and 13 bases from J, with 20 bases between. In DNA, the CDR3 is TGTGCCAGCAGCGTAGGGCCCCGGGAGCACAACCCGCAGCATTTT. Protein product: CASSVGPREHNPQHF.

Here the CDR3 DNA reads TGTGCCAGCAGTGAAGCGGAATGGACACTAAACCCCGGGGAGCTGTTTTTT. It translates to CASSEAEWTLNPGELFF. The genes are TRBV2 and TRBJ2-2, with a weak D call TRBD1 (5 bases). Germline V gives CDR1 SNHLY, CDR2 FYNNEI. There are 17 residues in the CDR3. Trimming removed 0 bases at V and 6 bases at J, with 17 bases between.

The gene calls are TRBV4-1 and TRBJ2-7; 7 bases are a match to TRBD2. The CDR3 consists of 13 residues. The V gene end was trimmed by 3 bases and the J gene end by 6 bases; junction bases not matched to a gene: 5. Germline assignment: CDR1 MGHRA and CDR2 YSYEKL. CDR3 nucleotide sequence: TGCGCCAGCAGCCAGGGACTATCCGGCGAGCAGTACTTC. It encodes CASSQGLSGEQYF.

The chain employs TRBV5-8 and TRBJ1-2, with 9 bases aligning to TRBD1. CDR1 is SGHTS and CDR2 is YDEGEE in the germline V gene. V shed 4 bases and J 4 bases; nucleotides not matched to a gene: 8. The CDR3 is made up of 15 amino acids. As DNA, the CDR3 is TGTGCCAGCAGCCTCCCCGGGACAGGGCGCTATGGCTACACCTTC. Its translation: CASSLPGTGRYGYTF. Full variable domain (remainder filled in from reference TRBV5-8 and TRBJ1-2): EAGVTQSPTHLIKTRGQQATLRCSPISGHTSVYWYQQALGLGLQFLLWYDEGEERNRGNFPPRFSGRQFPNYSSELNVNALELEDSALYLCASSLPGTGRYGYTFGSGTRLTVV.

The genes are TRBV5-6 and TRBJ1-1; 9 bases are a match to TRBD1. The trim removed 4 bases at V and 2 bases at J, leaving 3 bases unmatched. The germline V gene encodes CDR1 SGHDT and CDR2 YYEEEE. CDR3 length: 14 amino acids. CDR3 coding DNA: TGTGCCAGCAGCCCTACAGGGGGCAACACTGAAGCTTTCTTT. Translated: CASSPTGGNTEAFF.

The chain links TRBV6-1 to TRBJ1-3; TRBD1 matches 10 bases. The CDR3 covers 16 residues. The trim removed 4 bases at V and 4 bases at J, leaving 7 bases unmatched. From germline, CDR1 is MNHNS and CDR2 SASEGT. The CDR3 loop reads CASSGRQGAAGNTIYF. The CDR3 bases are TGTGCCAGCAGTGGTCGACAGGGGGCAGCGGGAAACACCATATATTTT.

This clone was observed a few times. The J gene is TRBJ2-5, the V gene TRBV6-1; 7 bases agree with TRBD2. Losses at the gene ends were 0 bases for V and 5 bases for J; bases not matched to a gene: 3. The CDR3 extends over 14 amino acids. Germline values: CDR1 MNHNS, CDR2 SASEGT. This chain's CDR3 is CASSEARGFETQYF. CDR3 DNA: TGTGCCAGCAGTGAAGCGCGGGGGTTTGAGACCCAGTACTTC.